The clone carrying this T cell receptor beta chain was counted between two and nine times. Individuals with ophthalmopathy presented a Clinical Activity Score of at least 3, a NOSPECS grade of at least 4 and a duration under 3 months. Exclusion criteria comprised uncontrolled infection, other autoimmune disease, pregnancy or lactation. Each diagnosis drew on symptoms, thyroxine, TRAb, thyroid ultrasound and orbital computed tomography findings. There were TCR beta CDR3 regions amplified from RNA transcripts. The study used the HTBI primer set for a first-round RT-PCR of the TCR CDR3. TCRdb re-analysed the multiplex PCR reads in MiXCR, keeping a single row per CDR3 protein. The sample holds about 640,000 distinct CDR3 sequences, more than 20% seen once. The data are from a study of T cells in Graves' hyperthyroidism and ophthalmopathy. Trimming took 4 bases from V and 2 from J; bases not matched to a gene: 3. Per germline, CDR1 SGHRS and CDR2 YFSETQ. The CDR3 contains 15 residues.

The receptor was derived from a man younger than 45 with Graves' ophthalmopathy. The sample consisted of blood. The chain is built from TRBV5-1 and TRBJ2-2, with 9 bases that match TRBD2. CDR3 residues: CASSAGGYNTGELFF. CDR3 in DNA: TGCGCCAGCAGCGCGGGAGGGTATAACACCGGGGAGCTGTTTTTT.